A single sample is the source of the 7 T cell receptor beta chains below, sequenced in a study of metastatic and nonmetastatic thyroid tumors. Thyroid surgery took place with no prior treatment in any patient. Using MiXCR, TCRdb reanalyzed the PCR reads. The sample lists approximately 20,000 clones, 30% to 40% occurring once. The sample taken for sequencing was tumor tissue. The receptors originated from a male donor with papillary thyroid cancer or a benign thyroid nodule (not recorded which). Some clones in this sample may be carry-over from other donors' samples.

Points on this clone: No conserved phenylalanine or tryptophan ends this CDR3, so it is likely a read error. The chain has TRBV3-1 and TRBJ2-7; 13 bases align to TRBD2. V lost 4 bases to trimming and J lost 7 bases; unmatched junction nucleotides: 1. CDR1 is LGHDT, CDR2 YNNKEL, per germline (reference sequence). The CDR3 runs 13 residues. CDR3 amino acids: CASSLGLAGEQYI. In nucleotides, the CDR3 is TGTGCCAGCAGCCTGGGACTAGCGGGAGAGCAGTACATC.

The CDR3: CASRGLSYEQYF. In nucleotides, the CDR3 is TGTGCCAGCAGAGGACTTTCCTACGAGCAGTACTTC. The J gene is TRBJ2-7, the V gene TRBV12-3 or TRBV12-4; maybe TRBD2 (5 bases). This CDR3 contains 12 residues. Between the trimmed V and J ends, which lost 6 bases and 1 base, there was a span of 7 bases.

This clone appeared a few times. J is TRBJ1-3 and V is TRBV7-2; no clear D gene. Germline-derived CDR1 and CDR2 are SGHTA and FQGNSA. Trimming removed 1 base from V and 7 bases from J, with 14 bases in between. The CDR3 consists of 15 residues. CDR3 bases: TGTGCCAGCAGCTTAGGTGACCTTCCACAGAACACCATATATTTT. This sequence encodes CASSLGDLPQNTIYF.

This clone was picked up many times. A read error is possible here, since a much larger clone lies one base away. V and J are TRBV28 and TRBJ1-2, with D maybe TRBD1 (5 bases). With 7 bases removed from V and 8 bases from J, the gap between germline ends came to 26 bases. The CDR3 extends over 16 amino acids. Germline values: CDR1 MDHEN, CDR2 SYDVKM. CDR3 sequence (DNA): TGTGCCAGCACTTCAGGGACCCCGTCCGATGTCCGCGGCTACACCTTC. It is translated as CASTSGTPSDVRGYTF.

In its sample, this clone was seen once. The V and J genes are TRBV18 and TRBJ2-7, with D perhaps matching TRBD2 (5 bases). Germline V gives CDR1 KGHSH, CDR2 LQKENI. CDR3 length: 13 amino acids. Trimming stripped 3 bases from V and 0 bases from J, with 6 bases between. The CDR3 reads CASSPRDSYEQYF. The CDR3, as DNA: TGTGCCAGCTCACCTCGGGACTCCTACGAGCAGTACTTC.

This clone was observed a few times. The V and J genes are TRBV6-1 and TRBJ2-2; TRBD2 aligns across 14 bases. CDR3 length: 15 residues. The V segment lost 3 bases and the J segment 6 bases; nucleotides outside the gene matches: 0. Germline V gene sequence: CDR1 MNHNS, CDR2 SASEGT. Written as DNA, the CDR3 is TGTGCCAGCAGTGAGACTAGCGGGGGGGCCGGGGAGCTGTTTTTT. This translates into CASSETSGGAGELFF.

The V call is TRBV24-1, the J call TRBJ1-5; tentative D call: TRBD1 (6 bases). V lost 3 bases, J lost 1 base, and 18 bases lay in between. The length of the CDR3 is 18 residues. Germline values: CDR1 KGHDR, CDR2 SFDVKD. CDR3 DNA sequence: TGTGCCACCAGTGATGGAAGGGGGGTTCGGGGGAGCAATCAGCCCCAGCATTTT. It codes for CATSDGRGVRGSNQPQHF.